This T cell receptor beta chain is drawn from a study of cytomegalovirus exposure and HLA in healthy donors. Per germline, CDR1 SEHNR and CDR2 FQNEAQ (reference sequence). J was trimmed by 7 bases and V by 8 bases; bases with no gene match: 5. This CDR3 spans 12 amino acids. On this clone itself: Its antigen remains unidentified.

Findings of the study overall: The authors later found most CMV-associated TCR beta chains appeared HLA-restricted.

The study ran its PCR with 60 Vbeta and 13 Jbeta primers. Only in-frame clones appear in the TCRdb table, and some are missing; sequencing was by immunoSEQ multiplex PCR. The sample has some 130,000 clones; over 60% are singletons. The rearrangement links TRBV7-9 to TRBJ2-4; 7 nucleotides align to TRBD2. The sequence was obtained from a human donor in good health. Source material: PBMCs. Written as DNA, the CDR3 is TGTGCCAGCGGTTTCGGGGGGAACATTCAGTACTTC. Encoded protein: CASGFGGNIQYF.